The 8 T cell receptor beta chains below were found in one sample sequenced in a study of a mutant IDH1 vaccine in newly diagnosed glioma. The antigens these receptors bind are not known. Time point: week 5, during vaccination. A 20-mer mutant IDH1 peptide at 300 ug was injected subcutaneously with topical imiquimod. This table comes from immunoSEQ multiplex PCR, and its TCRdb copy is limited to in-frame clones, with some not included. Here the sample spans around 49,000 clones, approximately 78% being singletons. The source material was PBMCs, sampled from a glioma patient whose treatment included an IDH1 peptide vaccine. These receptors originate from a man in his forties or fifties with glioma.

This clone was observed a handful of times. V gene TRBV7-9 combines with J gene TRBJ1-1, with 8 bases matching TRBD1. CDR3 size: 13 residues. V lost 5 bases and J lost 4; bases outside the gene matches: 3. Germline CDR1 SEHNR, CDR2 FQNEAQ (reference sequence). CDR3: CASSRTGGTEAFF. Here the CDR3 DNA reads TGTGCCAGCAGCCGTACAGGGGGCACTGAAGCTTTCTTT.

The chain combines TRBV15 with TRBJ2-7, with 12 bases fitting TRBD1. Germline values: CDR1 LNHNV, CDR2 YYDKDF (reference sequence). The CDR3 is made up of 14 amino acids. With V trimmed by 3 bases and J by 6 bases, 3 bases remained unmatched. The CDR3 region is CATSRGTGGGEQYF. The CDR3 DNA sequence: TGTGCCACCAGCAGGGGGACAGGGGGCGGCGAGCAGTACTTC.

The J gene is TRBJ1-2, the V gene TRBV15; no firm D call. With 0 bases removed from V and 5 bases from J, the gap between germline ends came to 7 bases. The CDR3 consists of 13 residues. CDR1 and CDR2 from the germline V gene are LNHNV and YYDKDF (reference sequence). CDR3 nucleotide sequence: TGTGCCACCAGCAGAGATCGCCGGTATGGCTACACCTTC. Translating gives CATSRDRRYGYTF.

The DNA for the CDR3 is TGTGCCAGCAGCTTAGAGTACAATGAGCAGTTCTTC. Amino acid sequence: CASSLEYNEQFF. The gene calls are TRBV9 and TRBJ2-1; D unclear. V was pared by 4 bases and J by 4 bases, with 6 bases between. The CDR3 is made up of 12 amino acids. Germline values: CDR1 SGDLS, CDR2 YYNGEE.

V usage is TRBV6-1 and J usage is TRBJ1-2; perhaps TRBD1 as D (5 bases). The germline V gene encodes CDR1 MNHNS and CDR2 SASEGT. CDR3 length equals 16 residues. The V end was cut by 0 bases, the J end by 4 bases, with 15 bases between. CDR3 protein: CASSEALRDGFYGYTF. The CDR3 coding sequence is TGTGCCAGCAGTGAAGCGCTCCGGGACGGATTCTATGGCTACACCTTC.

The CDR3 region is CSGKQGARGYTF. CDR3 in DNA: TGCAGCGGCAAACAGGGGGCGAGAGGCTACACCTTC. The V and J genes are TRBV29-1 and TRBJ1-2; 9 nucleotides agree with TRBD1. Germline values: CDR1 SQVTM, CDR2 ANQGSEA. The CDR3 runs to 12 residues. V gave up 7 bases and J gave up 8 bases; unmatched junction bases: 8. Based on the CDR3 plus reference TRBV29-1 and TRBJ1-2, the full variable domain is SAVISQKPSRDICQRGTSLTIQCQVDSQVTMMFWYRQQPGQSLTLIATANQGSEATYESGFVIDKFPISRPNLTFSTLTVSNMSPEDSSIYLCSGKQGARGYTFGSGTRLTVV.

This clone was seen only a few times. This chain joins TRBV15 and TRBJ1-2, with 7 bases fitting TRBD1. Germline CDR1 and CDR2: LNHNV and YYDKDF (reference sequence). CDR3 length: 14 amino acids. Unmatched junction bases numbered 5, after V lost 5 bases and J lost 2 bases. CDR3 sequence: CATSGGGHNYGYTF. The CDR3 coding sequence is TGTGCCACCAGCGGAGGGGGCCACAACTATGGCTACACCTTC. Based on the CDR3 plus reference TRBV15 and TRBJ1-2, the full variable domain is DAMVIQNPRYQVTQFGKPVTLSCSQTLNHNVMYWYQQKSSQAPKLLFHYYDKDFNNEADTPDNFQSRRPNTSFCFLDIRSPGLGDTAMYLCATSGGGHNYGYTFGSGTRLTVV.

This chain links TRBV27 with TRBJ1-1; 7 nucleotides match TRBD1. Germline lookup yields CDR1 MNHEY and CDR2 SMNVEV (reference sequence). The CDR3 is 15 amino acids. Trimming cost V 2 bases and J 0 bases; bases outside gene matches: 3. CDR3 region: CASSLGGTVNTEAFF. CDR3 coding DNA: TGTGCCAGCAGTTTAGGTGGGACAGTGAACACTGAAGCTTTCTTT.